This TCR beta chain was sequenced for a study of CDR3 diversity in severe acne (dated by TCRdb to about 2019). Libraries were prepared through PCR. Sequencing was performed on an Illumina HiSeq 2000. TCRdb's own reprocessing of the public reads used fastp at Q25 and MiXCR and kept productive beta chains. Merged by CDR3 protein, the rows form single entries marked with the most common genes and DNA. In all, the sample holds approximately 77,000 distinct CDR3 sequences, and about 49% of those were seen once. 11% of the sample belongs to the ten largest clones. The germline V gene specifies MGHDK as CDR1 and SYGVNS as CDR2. The CDR3 measures 16 amino acids from cysteine to phenylalanine. Solely the CDR3 DNA is kept, with 48 bases framed from the first base. V loses 5 bases, J loses 6 bases, and the germline ends lie 17 bases apart. With respect to this clonotype: No cognate antigen has been identified for it. The sample holds no much larger clone one base away, and base qualities are not on file.

This clonotype was obtained from a male donor with severe acne vulgaris. Source material: blood. The rearranged segments are TRBV25-1 and TRBJ1-6; TRBD1 is possibly the D segment (5 matching bases). The nucleotides read TGTGCCAGCAGTTACGCGGGACGGTCCAGTAATTCACCCCTCCACTTT. The encoded protein is CASSYAGRSSNSPLHF.